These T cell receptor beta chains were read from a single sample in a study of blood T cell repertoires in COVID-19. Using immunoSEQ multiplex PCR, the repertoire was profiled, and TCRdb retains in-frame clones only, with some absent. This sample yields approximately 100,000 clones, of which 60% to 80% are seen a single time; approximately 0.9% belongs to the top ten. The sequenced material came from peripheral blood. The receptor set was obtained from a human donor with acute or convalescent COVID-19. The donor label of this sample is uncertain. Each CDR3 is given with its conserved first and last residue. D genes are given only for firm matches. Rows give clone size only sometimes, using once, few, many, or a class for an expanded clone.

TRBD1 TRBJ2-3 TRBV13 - TGTGCCAGCAGCTCCCGGACAGGGATCCACACAGATACGCAGTATTTT CASSSRTGIHTDTQYF
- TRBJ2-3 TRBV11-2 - TGTGCCAGCAGCTTAAGAGGGACACCCTCAGATACGCAGTATTTT CASSLRGTPSDTQYF
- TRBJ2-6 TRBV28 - TGTGCCAGCAGTTTTGAACGGTATGGGGCCAACGTCCTGACTTTC CASSFERYGANVLTF
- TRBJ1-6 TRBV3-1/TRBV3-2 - TGTGCCACGTCCCGGGGGAGCTCCTATAATTCACCCCTCCACTTT CATSRGSSYNSPLHF
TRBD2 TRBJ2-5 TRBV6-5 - TGTGCCAGAGCGGGACTAGCGGGGGGGCAGATGGCCCAGTACTTC CARAGLAGGQMAQYF
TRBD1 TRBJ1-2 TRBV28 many TGTGCCAGCTTGGACAGGGTGGGAGCTAACTATGGCTACACCTTC CASLDRVGANYGYTF
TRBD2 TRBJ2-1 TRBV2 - TGTGCCAGCAGTCCCGGACTAGCGGGGGCGAATGAGCAGTTCTTC CASSPGLAGANEQFF
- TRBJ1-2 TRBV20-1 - TGCAGCGGTAGCCAGGGGTATGGCTACACCTTC CSGSQGYGYTF
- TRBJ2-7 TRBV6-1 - TGTGCCAGCAGTGAAGCCGGGTTACTAGAAACCACTCTGGGCGAGCAGTACTTC CASSEAGLLETTLGEQYF
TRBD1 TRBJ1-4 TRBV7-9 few TGTGCCAGCAGGGCCGGGACAGGTCTCGAAAAACTGTTTTTT CASRAGTGLEKLFF
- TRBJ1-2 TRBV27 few TGTGCCAGTAGATCCCACAGGGAAAGGGTCTATGGCTACACCTTC CASRSHRERVYGYTF
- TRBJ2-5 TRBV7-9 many TGTGCCAGCAGCTCTTCGTCGGGGTACCAAGAGACCCAGTACTTC CASSSSSGYQETQYF
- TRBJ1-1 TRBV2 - TGTGCCAGCAGTGAAGGACAGGAGGACACTGAAGCTTTCTTT CASSEGQEDTEAFF
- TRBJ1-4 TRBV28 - TGTGCCAGCAGTTTACTGGAGAATGAAAAACTGTTTTTT CASSLLENEKLFF
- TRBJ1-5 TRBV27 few TGTGCCAGCAGTTACAGGGTTCGTCAGCCCCAGCATTTT CASSYRVRQPQHF
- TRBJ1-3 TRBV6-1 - TGTGCCAGCAGTGAAGGAGGCTCTGGAAACACCATATATTTT CASSEGGSGNTIYF
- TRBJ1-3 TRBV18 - TGTGCCAGCTCACCAAGCGGGCCCTCTGGAAACACCATATATTTT CASSPSGPSGNTIYF
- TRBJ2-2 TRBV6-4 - TGTGCCAGCAGTGACTCTCCGGGGAAGGGGGCCGGGGAGCTGTTTTTT CASSDSPGKGAGELFF
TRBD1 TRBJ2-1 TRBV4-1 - TGCGCCAGCAGCCAGGATCCTGAGGGGGCCCTTTTTAGTGAGCAGTTCTTC CASSQDPEGALFSEQFF
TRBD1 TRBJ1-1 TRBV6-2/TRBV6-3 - TGTGCCAGCAGTTATCCTCTTCTAGACAGGGGAAGGCTCTTGAACACTGAAGCTTTCTTT CASSYPLLDRGRLLNTEAFF
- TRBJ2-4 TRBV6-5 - TGTGCCAGCAGTTTCGACAGGAACCCCAAAAACATTCAGTACTTC CASSFDRNPKNIQYF
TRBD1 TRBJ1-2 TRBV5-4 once TGTGCCAGCAGGTGGACAGGGGGGCTTAGGAATGGCTACACCTTC CASRWTGGLRNGYTF
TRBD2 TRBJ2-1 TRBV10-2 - TGCGCCAGCAGACCTATAGCGGGGGGGCCGAATGAGCAGTTCTTC CASRPIAGGPNEQFF
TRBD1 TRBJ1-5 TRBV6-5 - TGTGCCAGCAGTAGCACAGGGGTCAATCAGCCCCAGCATTTT CASSSTGVNQPQHF
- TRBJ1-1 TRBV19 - TGTGCCAGTAGTATAACGGGTAGGACTGAAGCTTTCTTT CASSITGRTEAFF
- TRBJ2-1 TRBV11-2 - TGTGCCAGCACCCGTCTATTCCATGAGCAGTTCTTC CASTRLFHEQFF
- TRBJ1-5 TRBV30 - TGTGCCTGGAGTGTGAGGGGCAATCAGCCCCAGCATTTT CAWSVRGNQPQHF
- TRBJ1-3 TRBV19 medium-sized TGTGCCAGTAGTACCGGGGGGCTGGTAACATCCTCTGGAAACACCATATATTTT CASSTGGLVTSSGNTIYF
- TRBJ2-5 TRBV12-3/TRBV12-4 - TGTGCCAGCAGTTTGGCCAACCAAGAGACCCAGTACTTC CASSLANQETQYF
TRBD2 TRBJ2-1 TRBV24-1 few TGTGCCACCAGTGACAACCGGGAGCGGGGGGGCTATGAGCAGTTCTTC CATSDNRERGGYEQFF
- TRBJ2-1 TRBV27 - TGTGCCAGCAGTTCGTGGGGGGGCGCCAATGAGCAGTTCTTC CASSSWGGANEQFF
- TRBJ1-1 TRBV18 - TGTGCCAGCTCACCACCGGGGGGGCTGGCTTTCTTT CASSPPGGLAFF
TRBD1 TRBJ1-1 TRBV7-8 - TGTGCCAGCAGCTTAGGTGGGACAGGGAACACTGAAGCTTTCTTT CASSLGGTGNTEAFF
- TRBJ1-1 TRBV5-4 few TGTGCCAGCAGCTTGGCCGCGGGGGACACTGAAGCTTTCTTT CASSLAAGDTEAFF
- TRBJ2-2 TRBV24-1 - TGTGCCACCAGTGATTTCGCCCGAGACACCGGGGAGCTGTTTTTT CATSDFARDTGELFF
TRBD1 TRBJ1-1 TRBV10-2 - TGCGCCAGCAGTCGACAGGGGAGCACTGAAGCTTTCTTT CASSRQGSTEAFF
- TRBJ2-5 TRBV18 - TGTGCCAGCTCGTACCATATGGTAGAAGATAACTTCCCAGAGACCCAGTACTTC CASSYHMVEDNFPETQYF
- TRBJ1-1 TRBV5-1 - TGCGCCAGCAACCGTGGGTCAGGATCGAACACTGAAGCTTTCTTT CASNRGSGSNTEAFF
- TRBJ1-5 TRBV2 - TGTGCCAGCAGGGAGAATAGCAATCAGCCCCAGCATTTT CASRENSNQPQHF
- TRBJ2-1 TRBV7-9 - TGTGCCAGCAGCGAACTAACTGAGCAGTTCTTC CASSELTEQFF
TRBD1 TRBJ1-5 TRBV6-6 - TGTGCCAGCACCTTGACAGGGAACCAGCCCCAGCATTTT CASTLTGNQPQHF
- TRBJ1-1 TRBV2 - TGTGCCAGCCTTTTAGAGTGGACTGAAGCTTTCTTT CASLLEWTEAFF
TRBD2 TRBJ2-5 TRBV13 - TGTGCCAGCAGCTTTAAGGCGGGGGGGAAAGAGACCCAGTACTTC CASSFKAGGKETQYF
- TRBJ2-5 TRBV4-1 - TGCGCCAGCAGCCAAGATCGGCCGCGCGGTACACAAGAGACCCAGTACTTC CASSQDRPRGTQETQYF
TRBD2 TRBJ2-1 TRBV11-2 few TGTGCCAGCAGCTTAGTCGGGGGGGCTGTCCCCGAGCAGTTCTTC CASSLVGGAVPEQFF
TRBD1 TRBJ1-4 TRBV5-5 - TGTGCCAGCAGCTTGAGGGTGCCAGGGGGGGAAAAACTGTTTTTT CASSLRVPGGEKLFF
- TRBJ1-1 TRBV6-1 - TGTGCCAGCAGTGAAGGATATGGGGCCTCAAACACTGAAGCTTTCTTT CASSEGYGASNTEAFF
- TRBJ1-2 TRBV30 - TGTGCCTGGAGTGTATCGGGACACAGTGGCTACACCTTC CAWSVSGHSGYTF
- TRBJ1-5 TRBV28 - TGTGCCAGCAGTGCCCTCCTATCGAGCAATCAGCCCCAGCATTTT CASSALLSSNQPQHF
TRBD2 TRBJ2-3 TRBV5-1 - TGCGCCAGCAGTTCACTAGCGGGGGGAGGGGCAGATACGCAGTATTTT CASSSLAGGGADTQYF
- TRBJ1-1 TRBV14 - TGTGCCAGCAGCCAATGGGGGGGTCGGAGCACTGAAGCTTTCTTT CASSQWGGRSTEAFF
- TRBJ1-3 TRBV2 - TGTGCCAGCAGTGATGGAGCGGGGTGGGCTGGAAACACCATATATTTT CASSDGAGWAGNTIYF
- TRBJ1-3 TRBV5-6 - TGTGCCAGCAGCTTCCTGGTCCCAGGGGAAGGTGGAAACACCATATATTTT CASSFLVPGEGGNTIYF
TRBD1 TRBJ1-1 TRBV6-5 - TGTGCCAGCGGACAGGGAGAAGCTTTCTTT CASGQGEAFF
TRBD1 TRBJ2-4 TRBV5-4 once TGTGCCAGCAGCTTGTTCGGGACAGGAAAAAACATTCAGTACTTC CASSLFGTGKNIQYF
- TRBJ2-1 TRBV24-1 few TGTGCCACCAGTGATGCTAGCTTCGATGAGCAGTTCTTC CATSDASFDEQFF
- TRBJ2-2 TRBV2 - TGTGCCAGCAGTGGAATAAGGGGAACCGGGGAGCTGTTTTTT CASSGIRGTGELFF
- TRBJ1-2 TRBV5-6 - TGTGCCAGCAGCCGAATCGGACAGTATGGCTACACCTTC CASSRIGQYGYTF
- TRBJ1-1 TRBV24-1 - TGTGCCACCAGTGACAGGAACACTGAAGCTTTCTTT CATSDRNTEAFF
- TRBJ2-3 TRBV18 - TGTGCCAGCTCACCCCGGGGGACGGCAGAAGATACGCAGTATTTT CASSPRGTAEDTQYF